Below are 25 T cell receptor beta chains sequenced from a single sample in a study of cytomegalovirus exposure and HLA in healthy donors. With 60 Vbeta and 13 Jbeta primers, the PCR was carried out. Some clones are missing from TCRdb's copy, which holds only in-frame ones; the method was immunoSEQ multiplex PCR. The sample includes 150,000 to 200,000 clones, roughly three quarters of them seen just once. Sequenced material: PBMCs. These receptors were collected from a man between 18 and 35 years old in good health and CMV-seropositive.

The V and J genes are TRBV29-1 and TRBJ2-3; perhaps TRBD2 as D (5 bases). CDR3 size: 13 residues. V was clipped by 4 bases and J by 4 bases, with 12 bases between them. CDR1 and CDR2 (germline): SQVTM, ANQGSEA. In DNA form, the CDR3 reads TGCAGCGTTGTTCAAAGCGGATCAGATACGCAGTATTTT. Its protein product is CSVVQSGSDTQYF.

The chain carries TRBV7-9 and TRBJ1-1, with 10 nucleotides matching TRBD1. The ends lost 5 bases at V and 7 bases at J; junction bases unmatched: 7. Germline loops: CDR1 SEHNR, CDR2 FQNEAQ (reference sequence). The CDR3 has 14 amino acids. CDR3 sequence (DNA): TGTGCCAGCAGCCGCGGGACAGGGGAAAGTGAAGCTTTCTTT. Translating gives CASSRGTGESEAFF. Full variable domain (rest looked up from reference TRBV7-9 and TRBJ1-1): DTGVSQNPRHKITKRGQNVTFRCDPISEHNRLYWYRQTLGQGPEFLTYFQNEAQLEKSRLLSDRFSAERPKGSFSTLEIQRTEQGDSAMYLCASSRGTGESEAFFGQGTRLTVV.

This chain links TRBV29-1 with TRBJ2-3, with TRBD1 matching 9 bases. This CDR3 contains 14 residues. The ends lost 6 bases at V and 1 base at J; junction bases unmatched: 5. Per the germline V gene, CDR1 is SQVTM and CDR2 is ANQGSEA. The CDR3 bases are TGCAGCGTAACTAACAGGGGGCGCACAGATACGCAGTATTTT. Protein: CSVTNRGRTDTQYF.

The DNA for the CDR3 is TGTGCCAGCAGCTTAGGCTGGAGCGGGAGTGGCAAAAACATTCAGTACTTC. This translates into CASSLGWSGSGKNIQYF. The chain uses TRBV13 and TRBJ2-4; 8 bases match TRBD2. This CDR3 spans 17 amino acids. The V gene end was trimmed by 0 bases and the J gene end by 3 bases; junction bases not matched to a gene: 7. Germline V gene lookup returns CDR1 PRHDT and CDR2 FYEKMQ (reference sequence).

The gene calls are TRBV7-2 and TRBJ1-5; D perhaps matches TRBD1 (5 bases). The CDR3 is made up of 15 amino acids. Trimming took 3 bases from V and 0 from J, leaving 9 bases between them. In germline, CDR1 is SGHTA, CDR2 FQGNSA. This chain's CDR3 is CASSFSGGSNQPQHF. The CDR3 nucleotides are TGTGCCAGCAGCTTTTCGGGGGGTAGCAATCAGCCCCAGCATTTT.

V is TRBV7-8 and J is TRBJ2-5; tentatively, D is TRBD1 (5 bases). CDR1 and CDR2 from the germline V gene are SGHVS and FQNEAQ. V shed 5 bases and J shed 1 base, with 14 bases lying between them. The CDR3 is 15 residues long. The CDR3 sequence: CASSAPEDIQETQYF. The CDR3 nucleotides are TGTGCCAGCAGCGCCCCCGAGGACATCCAAGAGACCCAGTACTTC.

CDR3 nucleotide sequence: TGTGCCAGCAGTTTAGTCTGGGGGGACAGAGACAATGAGCAGTTCTTC. Translated, it gives CASSLVWGDRDNEQFF. This sequence joins TRBV28 and TRBJ2-1, with D possibly matching TRBD1 (7 bases). This CDR3 spans 16 amino acids. Deletions cut 2 bases from V and 5 bases from J, with 16 bases between. Germline CDR1 MDHEN, CDR2 SYDVKM.

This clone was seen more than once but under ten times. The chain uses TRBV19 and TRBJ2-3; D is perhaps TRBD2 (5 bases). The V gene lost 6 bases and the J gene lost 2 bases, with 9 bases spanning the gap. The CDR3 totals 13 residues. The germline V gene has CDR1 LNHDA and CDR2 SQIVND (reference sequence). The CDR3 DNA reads TGTGCCAGTAGCCGGGGTGTCACAGATACGCAGTATTTT. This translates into CASSRGVTDTQYF.

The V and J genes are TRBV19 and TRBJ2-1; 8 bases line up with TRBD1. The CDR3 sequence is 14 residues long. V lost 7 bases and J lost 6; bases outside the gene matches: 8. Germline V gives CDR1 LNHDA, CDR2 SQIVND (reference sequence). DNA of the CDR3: TGTGCCAGTAATCAGGACAGGGCTGTCAATGAGCAGTTCTTC. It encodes CASNQDRAVNEQFF.

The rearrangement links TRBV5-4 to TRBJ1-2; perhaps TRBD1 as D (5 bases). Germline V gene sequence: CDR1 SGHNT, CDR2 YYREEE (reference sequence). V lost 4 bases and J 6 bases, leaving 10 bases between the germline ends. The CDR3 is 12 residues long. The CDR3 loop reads CASSGGGDGYTF. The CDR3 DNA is TGTGCCAGCAGCGGTGGAGGGGATGGCTACACCTTC.

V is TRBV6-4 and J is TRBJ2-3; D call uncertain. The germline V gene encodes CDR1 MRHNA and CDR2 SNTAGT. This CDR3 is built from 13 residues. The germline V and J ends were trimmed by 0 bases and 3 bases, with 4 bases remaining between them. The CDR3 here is CASSDSATDTQYF. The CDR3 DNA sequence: TGTGCCAGCAGTGACTCAGCGACAGATACGCAGTATTTT.

CDR3 bases: TGTGCCAGCAGCGCCGGGACACCCGGGGTCTATGGCTACACCTTC. Translation: CASSAGTPGVYGYTF. The V gene is TRBV7-2, the J gene TRBJ1-2; tentatively, D is TRBD1 (6 bases). The CDR3 sequence is 15 residues long. Trimming removed 5 bases from V and 4 bases from J, with 17 bases in between. Germline values: CDR1 SGHTA, CDR2 FQGNSA. Supplemented by reference TRBV7-2 and TRBJ1-2, the full variable domain reads GAGVSQSPSNKVTEKGKDVELRCDPISGHTALYWYRQSLGQGLEFLIYFQGNSAPDKSGLPSDRFSAERTGGSVSTLTIQRTQQEDSAVYLCASSAGTPGVYGYTFGSGTRLTVV.

The CDR3 coding sequence is TGCGCCAGCAGCCAGGTCCCAGAGGGGGCGCGGGGCTACACCTTC. It encodes CASSQVPEGARGYTF. The V and J genes are TRBV4-1 and TRBJ1-2; 7 bases align to TRBD1. The germline CDR1 and CDR2 sequences are MGHRA and YSYEKL. The CDR3 is 15 amino acids. The J segment lost 8 bases and the V segment lost 3 bases, leaving 12 bases of the junction unmatched.

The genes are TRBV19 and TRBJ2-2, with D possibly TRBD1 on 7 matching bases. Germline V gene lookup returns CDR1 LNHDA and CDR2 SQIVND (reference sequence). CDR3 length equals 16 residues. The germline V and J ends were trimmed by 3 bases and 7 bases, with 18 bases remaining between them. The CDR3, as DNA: TGTGCCAGTAGTATGTACCAGGGGGGAAGCGGCGGGGAGCTGTTTTTT. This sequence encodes CASSMYQGGSGGELFF.

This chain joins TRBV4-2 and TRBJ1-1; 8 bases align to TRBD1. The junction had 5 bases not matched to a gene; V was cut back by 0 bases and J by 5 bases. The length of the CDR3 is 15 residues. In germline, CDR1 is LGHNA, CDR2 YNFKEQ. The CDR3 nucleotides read TGTGCCAGCAGCCAAGATTTTGACAGGGGTACTGAAGCTTTCTTT. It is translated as CASSQDFDRGTEAFF.

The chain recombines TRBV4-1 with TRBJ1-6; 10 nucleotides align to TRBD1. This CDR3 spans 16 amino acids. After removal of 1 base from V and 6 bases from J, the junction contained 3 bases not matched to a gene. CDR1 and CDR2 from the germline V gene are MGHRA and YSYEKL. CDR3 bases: TGCGCCAGCAGCCAAGGGACAGGGGGTCGTAATTCACCCCTCCACTTT. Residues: CASSQGTGGRNSPLHF.

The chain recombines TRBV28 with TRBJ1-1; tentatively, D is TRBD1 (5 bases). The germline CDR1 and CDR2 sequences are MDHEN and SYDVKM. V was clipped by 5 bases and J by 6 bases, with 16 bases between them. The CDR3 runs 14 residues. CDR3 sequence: CASSRPVGGAEAFF. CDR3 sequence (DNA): TGTGCCAGCAGTCGTCCCGTGGGGGGAGCTGAAGCTTTCTTT. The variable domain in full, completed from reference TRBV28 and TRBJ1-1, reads DVKVTQSSRYLVKRTGEKVFLECVQDMDHENMFWYRQDPGLGLRLIYFSYDVKMKEKGDIPEGYSVSREKKERFSLILESASTNQTSMYLCASSRPVGGAEAFFGQGTRLTVV.

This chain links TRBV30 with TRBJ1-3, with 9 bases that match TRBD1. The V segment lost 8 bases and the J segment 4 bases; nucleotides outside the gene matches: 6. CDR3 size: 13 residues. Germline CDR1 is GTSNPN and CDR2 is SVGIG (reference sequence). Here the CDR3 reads CAHDRGEGNTIYF. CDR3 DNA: TGTGCCCACGACAGGGGGGAAGGAAACACCATATATTTT.

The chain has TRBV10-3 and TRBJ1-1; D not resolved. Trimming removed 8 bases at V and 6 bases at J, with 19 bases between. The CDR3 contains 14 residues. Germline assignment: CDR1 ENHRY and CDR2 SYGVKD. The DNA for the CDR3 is TGTGCCATCTCCAACCTCCGGGAGACCCCTGAAGCTTTCTTT. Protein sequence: CAISNLRETPEAFF.

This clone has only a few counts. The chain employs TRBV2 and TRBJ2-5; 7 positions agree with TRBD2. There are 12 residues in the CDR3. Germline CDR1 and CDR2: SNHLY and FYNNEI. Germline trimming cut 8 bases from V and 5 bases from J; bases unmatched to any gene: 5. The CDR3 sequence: CASLFGGETQYF. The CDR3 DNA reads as TGTGCCAGCTTGTTCGGGGGGGAGACCCAGTACTTC.

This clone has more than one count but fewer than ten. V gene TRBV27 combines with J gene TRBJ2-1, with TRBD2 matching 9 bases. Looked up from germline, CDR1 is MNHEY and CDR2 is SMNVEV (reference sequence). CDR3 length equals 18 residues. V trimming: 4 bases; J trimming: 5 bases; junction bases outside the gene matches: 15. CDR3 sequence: CASSYSGVLSGRHNEQFF. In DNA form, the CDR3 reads TGTGCCAGCAGTTATTCAGGGGTACTAAGCGGGAGGCACAATGAGCAGTTCTTC.

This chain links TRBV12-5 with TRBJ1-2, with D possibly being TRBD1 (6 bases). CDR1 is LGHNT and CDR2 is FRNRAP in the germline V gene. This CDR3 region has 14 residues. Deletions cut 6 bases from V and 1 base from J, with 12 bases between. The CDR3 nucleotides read TGTGCTAGTGGCCCTACACAGGGTAACTATGGCTACACCTTC. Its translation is CASGPTQGNYGYTF.

The CDR3 protein is CASTVTGGSGYGYTF. CDR3 bases: TGTGCCAGCACTGTGACAGGGGGCTCGGGCTATGGCTACACCTTC. This rearrangement joins TRBV2 to TRBJ1-2; TRBD1 matches at 10 bases. Looked up from germline, CDR1 is SNHLY and CDR2 is FYNNEI. V gave up 7 bases and J gave up 4 bases; unmatched junction bases: 9. This CDR3 spans 15 amino acids.

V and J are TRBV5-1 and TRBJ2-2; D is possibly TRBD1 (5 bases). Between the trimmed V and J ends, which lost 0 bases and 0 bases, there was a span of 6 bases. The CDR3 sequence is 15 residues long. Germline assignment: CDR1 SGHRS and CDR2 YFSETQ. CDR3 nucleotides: TGCGCCAGCAGCTTGGGACAGACGAACACCGGGGAGCTGTTTTTT. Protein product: CASSLGQTNTGELFF.

The CDR3 DNA reads TGTGCCAGCTGCGGGATTATGAACACTGAAGCTTTCTTT. This sequence encodes CASCGIMNTEAFF. The rearrangement links TRBV6-4 to TRBJ1-1; D gene uncertain. Germline loops: CDR1 MRHNA, CDR2 SNTAGT. The V and J ends lost 8 bases and 0 bases respectively, with 10 bases between them. The CDR3 totals 13 residues.